This record covers a single T cell receptor (beta chain). Participants came from roughly 24 US areas, aged roughly 18 to 95 years. Participant-given clinical history determined each cohort assignment. Exposed enrollees encountered a COVID-19 case at some point within 2 weeks before study entry. Assay used: immunoSEQ multiplex PCR; TCRdb lists only in-frame clones, some missing. The data contain 200,000 to 250,000 clones, around 90% of them singletons. This sample was taken from a study of blood T cell repertoires in COVID-19. Whole-study context: Specimens from acute and convalescent COVID-19 originated in the United States, Italy and Spain.

The CDR3 runs to 15 residues. CDR1 and CDR2 (germline): LNHNV, YYDKDF (reference sequence). V was clipped by 0 bases and J by 5 bases; unmatched bases: 3. The sequence was collected from a man aged 50-59 years who had been exposed to COVID-19. The V gene is TRBV15, the J gene TRBJ1-5; TRBD1 matches 8 bases. Sequenced sample: PBMCs or T cells enriched from blood (not recorded which). The CDR3 nucleotides are TGTGCCACCAGCAGAGACCGACAGGGGTATCAGCCCCAGCATTTT. As protein: CATSRDRQGYQPQHF.